The entry below describes one T cell receptor (beta chain). Its antigen remains undetermined. Nothing much larger sits one base from this clone, and base qualities are not available. The trial excluded patients who had a history of autoimmune disease or were on systemic immunosuppression. Peripheral blood for TCR sequencing was collected from all dose cohorts at baseline, on cycle 4 day 1, and on cycle 7 day 1. Samples came from an open-label, multicenter, first-in-human phase I dose-escalation trial of ivuxolimab. Adults with locally advanced or metastatic melanoma, renal cell carcinoma, hepatocellular carcinoma or head and neck squamous cell carcinoma were enrolled in the trial. Before TCR sequencing, CD4+ T cells and CD8+ T cells were sorted from peripheral blood as separate populations. The data belong to a study of OX40 agonist ivuxolimab in advanced cancers. The study in broad terms: Ivuxolimab was an agonistic, fully human IgG2 monoclonal antibody directed against OX40 (CD134), a costimulatory receptor. Of the approximately 54 patients in dose escalation, 19 had hepatocellular carcinoma, about 15 had melanoma, 9 had renal cell carcinoma and 9 had head and neck cancer. A male proportion of around 83% and a mean age of approximately 61 years, ranging from roughly 20 to 80, were recorded for the dose-escalation cohort. Partial responses were achieved by three dose-escalation patients, of whom one had hepatocellular carcinoma and two had cutaneous melanoma. Patients were allowed to have had prior anti-PD-1, anti-PD-L1 or anti-CTLA-4 therapy, and 30% to 50% of the dose-escalation patients had previously received checkpoint inhibitors. The monotherapy dose-escalation portion (N ≈ 50 patients) of the phase I ivuxolimab trial is reported in the paper. Peripheral TCRbeta sequencing aimed to test whether ivuxolimab altered TCR sequence diversity and caused clonal T-cell expansion. Intravenous ivuxolimab was administered to patients every 2 weeks at six dose levels: 0.01, 0.1, 0.3, 1.5, 3 and 10 mg/kg. Points the paper makes about the study in general: Which antigens the clonally expanded peripheral T cells were specific for was not determined. After ivuxolimab, CD8+ T cells had more expanded clones than CD4+ T cells on average. At doses from 0.1 to 3.0 mg/kg, clonal expansion was seen in both CD4+ and CD8+ blood T cells between baseline and week 6. Low levels of normalized T-cell clonal expansion were also seen in some patients who did not respond. In the 0.1-3.0 mg/kg groups, partial responders had among the lowest normalized peripheral clonal expansion, particularly in CD8+ T cells.

From cysteine to phenylalanine, the CDR3 is 15 amino acids long. Kept here is only the CDR3 DNA, which spans 45 bases and is read in frame from base 1. Looking up the germline V gene yields CDR1 MDHEN and CDR2 SYDVKM. V is reduced by 8 bases and J by 1 base, leaving a spacing of 18 bases between them. To sequence the TCRbeta CDR3 region, genomic DNA was isolated from the sorted cells. The immunoSEQ Assay was used for sequencing of TCRbeta CDR3 regions. This immuneACCESS table, as held by TCRdb, lists in-frame sequences with V and J called but not all clones. Of the missing ones, under half trace to an unresolved V gene in checked studies; the others have no known cause. The sample records approximately 94,000 clones, roughly 90% of which are singletons. The ten most abundant clones make up around 0.16% of the sample.

This TCR derives from an adult with an advanced solid tumor such as melanoma, head and neck, liver or kidney cancer. The sequence is built from TRBV28 and TRBJ2-7; the D call could be TRBD1 or TRBD2, with each sharing 5 bases. This specimen was CD4+ or CD8+ T cells sorted from blood, taken in a trial of the OX40 agonist ivuxolimab. The DNA sequence follows: TGTGCCAGCGAATCCGGGACGGCCCAATCCTACGAGCAGTACTTC. Its product reads: CASESGTAQSYEQYF.